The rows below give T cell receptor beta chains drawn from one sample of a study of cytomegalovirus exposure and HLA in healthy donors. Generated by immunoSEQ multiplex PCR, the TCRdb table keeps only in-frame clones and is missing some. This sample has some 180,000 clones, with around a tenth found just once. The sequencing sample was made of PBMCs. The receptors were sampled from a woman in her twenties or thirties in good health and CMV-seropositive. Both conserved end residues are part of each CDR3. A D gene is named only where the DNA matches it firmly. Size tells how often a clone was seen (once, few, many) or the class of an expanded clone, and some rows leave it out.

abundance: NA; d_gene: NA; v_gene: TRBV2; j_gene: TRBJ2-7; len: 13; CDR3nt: TGTGCCAGCAGTGACAGGGGCTTCGACGAGCAGTACTTC; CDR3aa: CASSDRGFDEQYF
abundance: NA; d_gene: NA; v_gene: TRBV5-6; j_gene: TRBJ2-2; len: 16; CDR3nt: TGTGCCAGCAGCCAAACTCCGGGGTGGAACACCGGGGAGCTGTTTTTT; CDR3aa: CASSQTPGWNTGELFF
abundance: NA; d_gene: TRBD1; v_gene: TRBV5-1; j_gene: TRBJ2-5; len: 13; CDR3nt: TGCGCCAGCAGCTGGGACAGTCAAGAGACCCAGTACTTC; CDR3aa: CASSWDSQETQYF
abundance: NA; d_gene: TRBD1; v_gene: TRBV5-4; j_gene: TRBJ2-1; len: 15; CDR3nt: TGTGCCAGCAGCTTATGGCAGGGGGCAGACAATGAGCAGTTCTTC; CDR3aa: CASSLWQGADNEQFF
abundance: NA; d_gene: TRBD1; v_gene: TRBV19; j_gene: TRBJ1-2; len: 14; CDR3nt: TGTGCCAGTACCCCGGGACAGGGTTCGTTCCGCTACACCTTC; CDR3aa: CASTPGQGSFRYTF
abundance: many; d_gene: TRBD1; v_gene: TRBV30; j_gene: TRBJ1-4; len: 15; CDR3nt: TGTGCCTGGAGTGCCCACAGGGGCCTTAATGAAAAACTGTTTTTT; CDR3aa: CAWSAHRGLNEKLFF
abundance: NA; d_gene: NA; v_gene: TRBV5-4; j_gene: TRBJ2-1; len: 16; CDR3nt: TGTGCCAGCAGCCTCAGCGGTTCCTACTCCTACAATGAGCAGTTCTTC; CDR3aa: CASSLSGSYSYNEQFF
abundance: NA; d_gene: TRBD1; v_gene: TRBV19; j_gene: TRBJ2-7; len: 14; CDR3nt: TGTGCCAGTAGTAAAGACAGGGGTACCTACGAGCAGTACTTC; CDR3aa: CASSKDRGTYEQYF
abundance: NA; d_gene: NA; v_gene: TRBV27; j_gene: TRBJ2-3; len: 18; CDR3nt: TGTGCCAGCACGACATTCTTGGACTCCCGGAGTCGCACAGATACGCAGTATTTT; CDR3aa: CASTTFLDSRSRTDTQYF
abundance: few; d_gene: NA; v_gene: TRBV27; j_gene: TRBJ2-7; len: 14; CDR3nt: TGTGCCAGCAGTCCGAACAGGGTTAACTACGAGCAGTACTTC; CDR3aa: CASSPNRVNYEQYF
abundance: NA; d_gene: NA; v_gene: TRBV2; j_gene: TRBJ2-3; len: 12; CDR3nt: TGTGCCAGCAGTGGGGGCCCAGATACGCAGTATTTT; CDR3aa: CASSGGPDTQYF
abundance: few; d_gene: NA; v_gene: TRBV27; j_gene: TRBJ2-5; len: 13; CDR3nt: TGTGCCAGCAGGGGCAGTAGTCAAGAGACCCAGTACTTC; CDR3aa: CASRGSSQETQYF
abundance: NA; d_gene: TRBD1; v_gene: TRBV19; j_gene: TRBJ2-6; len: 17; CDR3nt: TGTGCCAGTAGTACCGGGACAGGGCAGTGGGGGGCCAACGTCCTGACTTTC; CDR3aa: CASSTGTGQWGANVLTF
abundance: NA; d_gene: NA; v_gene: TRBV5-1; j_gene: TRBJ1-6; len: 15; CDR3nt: TGCGCCAGCAGCCTAAAAGGGGTCTATAATTCACCCCTCCACTTT; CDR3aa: CASSLKGVYNSPLHF
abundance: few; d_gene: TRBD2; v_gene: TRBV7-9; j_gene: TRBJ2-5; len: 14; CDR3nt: TGTGCCAGCAGCTTAGGGGGGGGCCAAGAGACCCAGTACTTC; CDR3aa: CASSLGGGQETQYF
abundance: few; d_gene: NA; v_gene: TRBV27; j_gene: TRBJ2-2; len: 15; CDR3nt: TGTGCCAGCAGCCTCGATGCGGCTCCTACCGGGGAGCTGTTTTTT; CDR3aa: CASSLDAAPTGELFF
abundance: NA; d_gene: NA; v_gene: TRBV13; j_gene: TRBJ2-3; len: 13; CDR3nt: TGTGCCAGCAGCTCCCTAGGGGGAGATACGCAGTATTTT; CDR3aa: CASSSLGGDTQYF
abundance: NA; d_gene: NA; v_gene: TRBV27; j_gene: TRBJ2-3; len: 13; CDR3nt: TGTGCCAGCAGTTTATTTGGGCACGATACGCAGTATTTT; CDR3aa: CASSLFGHDTQYF
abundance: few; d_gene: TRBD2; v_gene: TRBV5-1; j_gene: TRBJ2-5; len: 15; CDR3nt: TGCGCCAGCAGCTTGTGGCTAGCGGTACAAGAGACCCAGTACTTC; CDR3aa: CASSLWLAVQETQYF
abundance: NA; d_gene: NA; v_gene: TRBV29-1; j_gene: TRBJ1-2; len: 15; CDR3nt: TGCAGCGCGTTCACAACGGGGGGATCTAACTATGGCTACACCTTC; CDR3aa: CSAFTTGGSNYGYTF
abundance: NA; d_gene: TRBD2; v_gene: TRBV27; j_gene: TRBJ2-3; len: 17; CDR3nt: TGTGCCAGCAGTTTAGGACTAGCGGGAGGTATGACAGATACGCAGTATTTT; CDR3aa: CASSLGLAGGMTDTQYF
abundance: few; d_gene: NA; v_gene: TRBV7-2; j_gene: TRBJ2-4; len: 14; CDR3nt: TGTGCCAGCAGCTTTGGACTAGCCAAAAACATTCAGTACTTC; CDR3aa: CASSFGLAKNIQYF
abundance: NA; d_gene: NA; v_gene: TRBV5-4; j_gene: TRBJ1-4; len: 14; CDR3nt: TGTGCCAGCAGCTTGATACCGGGGTCGGGAAAACTGTTTTTT; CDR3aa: CASSLIPGSGKLFF
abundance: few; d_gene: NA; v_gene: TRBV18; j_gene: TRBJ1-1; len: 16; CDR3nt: TGTGCCAGCTCAGCCTTACTTTTAACAGGGAGCACTGAAGCTTTCTTT; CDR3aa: CASSALLLTGSTEAFF
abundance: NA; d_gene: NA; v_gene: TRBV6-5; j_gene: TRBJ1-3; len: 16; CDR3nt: TGTGCCAGCAGTTCCCCAGGGGATCTCTCTGGAAACACCATATATTTT; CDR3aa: CASSSPGDLSGNTIYF
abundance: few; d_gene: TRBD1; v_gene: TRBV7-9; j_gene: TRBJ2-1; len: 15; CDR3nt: TGTGCCAGCACCAATGACAGGGGTCTTCACAATGAGCAGTTCTTC; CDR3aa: CASTNDRGLHNEQFF
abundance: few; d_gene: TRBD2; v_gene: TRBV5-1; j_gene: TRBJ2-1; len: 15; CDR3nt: TGCGCCAGCAGCTCACTAGCGGGAGGACCCAATGAGCAGTTCTTC; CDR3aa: CASSSLAGGPNEQFF
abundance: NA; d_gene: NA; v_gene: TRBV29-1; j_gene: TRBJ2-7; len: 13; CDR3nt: TGCAGCGTTGAAAACAGGAACTCCTACGAGCAGTACTTC; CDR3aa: CSVENRNSYEQYF
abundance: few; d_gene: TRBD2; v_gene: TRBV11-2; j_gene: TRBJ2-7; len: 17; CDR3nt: TGTGCCAGCAGCTTAGTATTTGGGGCTAGCGGGGCATACGAGCAGTACTTC; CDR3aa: CASSLVFGASGAYEQYF
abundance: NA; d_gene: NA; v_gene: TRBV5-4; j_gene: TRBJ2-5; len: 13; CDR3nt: TGTGCCAGCAGCTTGAGGCAGGGGGAGACCCAGTACTTC; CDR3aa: CASSLRQGETQYF
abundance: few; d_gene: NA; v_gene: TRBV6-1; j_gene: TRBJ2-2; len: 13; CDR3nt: TGTGCCAGAACGAAACAGGGTACCGGGGAGCTGTTTTTT; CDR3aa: CARTKQGTGELFF
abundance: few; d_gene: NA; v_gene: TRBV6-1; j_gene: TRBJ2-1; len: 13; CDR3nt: TGTGCCAGCAGTCCCCCCGGGAGCAATGAGCAGTTCTTC; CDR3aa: CASSPPGSNEQFF
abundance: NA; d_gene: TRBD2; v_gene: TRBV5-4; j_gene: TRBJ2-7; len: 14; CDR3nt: TGTGCCAGCAGCTTGACTAGCGGGGGTTACGAGCAGTACTTC; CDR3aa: CASSLTSGGYEQYF
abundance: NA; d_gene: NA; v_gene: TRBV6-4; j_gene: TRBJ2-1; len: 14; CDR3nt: TGTGCCAGCAGTCCCGGGGGACCCTACAATGAGCAGTTCTTC; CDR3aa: CASSPGGPYNEQFF
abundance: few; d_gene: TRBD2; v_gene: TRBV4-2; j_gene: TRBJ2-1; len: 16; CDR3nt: TGTGCCAGCAGCCAAGAGGCGGGAGGTCGGCGCAATGAGCAGTTCTTC; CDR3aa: CASSQEAGGRRNEQFF
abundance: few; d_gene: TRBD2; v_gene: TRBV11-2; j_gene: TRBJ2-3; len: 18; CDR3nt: TGTGCCAGCCGACGGACTAGCGGGGGACTCACCTCCACAGATACGCAGTATTTT; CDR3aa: CASRRTSGGLTSTDTQYF
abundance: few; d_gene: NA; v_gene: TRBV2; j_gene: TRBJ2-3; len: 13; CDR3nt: TGTGCCAGCAGTGAAGGGTTAGCGGATACGCAGTATTTT; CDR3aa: CASSEGLADTQYF
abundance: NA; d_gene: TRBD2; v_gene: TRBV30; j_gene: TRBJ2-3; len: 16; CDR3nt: TGTGCCTGGAGGGGAGCGGGAGCCGCACGTGGAGATACGCAGTATTTT; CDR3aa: CAWRGAGAARGDTQYF
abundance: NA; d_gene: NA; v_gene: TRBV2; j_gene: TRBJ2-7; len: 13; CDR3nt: TGTGCCATCGACAGGACGAGCGCCTACGAGCAGTACTTC; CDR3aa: CAIDRTSAYEQYF
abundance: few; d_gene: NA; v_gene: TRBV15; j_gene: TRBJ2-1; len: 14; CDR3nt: TGTGCCACCAGCAGAAGGGACATTTACAATGAGCAGTTCTTC; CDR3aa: CATSRRDIYNEQFF
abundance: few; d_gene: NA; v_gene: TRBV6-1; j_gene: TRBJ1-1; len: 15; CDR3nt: TGTGCCAGCAGTGATTTCGGCAGGGGGAACACTGAAGCTTTCTTT; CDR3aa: CASSDFGRGNTEAFF
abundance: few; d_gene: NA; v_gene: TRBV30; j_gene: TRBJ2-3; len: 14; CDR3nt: TGTGCCTGGAGTTGGGGAGTGGGCACAGATACGCAGTATTTT; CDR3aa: CAWSWGVGTDTQYF